The T cell receptor beta chain under discussion was sequenced for a study of beta chain features in type 1 diabetes. Study conclusions and caveats: Shortening that was moderate but significant affected the TCRB CDR3s of Type 1 diabetes patients in all four CD4+ subsets.

Expressed TCRB transcripts were sequenced after all isolated RNA was converted to cDNA. Profiled with immunoSEQ multiplex PCR; TCRdb holds only in-frame clones, not every one. The sample contains 200,000 to 250,000 clones, approximately 14% of which appear only once. J gave up 6 bases and V 9 bases, and 8 bases lay outside the gene matches. The germline V gene has CDR1 LNHDA and CDR2 SQIVND (reference sequence). The CDR3 is 13 amino acids. For this clone: Its antigen is as yet unknown.

The TCR originated in a man younger than 40 with type 1 diabetes. Sequences were obtained from naive CD4+ T cells from blood. The chain links TRBV19 to TRBJ1-2; 9 bases are a match to TRBD1. The CDR3 region is CASRDGTGHGYTF. The CDR3 DNA reads TGTGCCAGCCGGGACGGGACAGGGCATGGCTACACCTTC. The full variable domain, rest sourced from reference TRBV19 and TRBJ1-2, is DGGITQSPKYLFRKEGQNVTLSCEQNLNHDAMYWYRQDPGQGLRLIYYSQIVNDFQKGDIAEGYSVSREKKESFPLTVTSAQKNPTAFYLCASRDGTGHGYTFGSGTRLTVV.